These 22 T cell receptor beta chains were sequenced from one sample in a study of blood T cell repertoires in COVID-19. Libraries were prepared by immunoSEQ multiplex PCR; TCRdb keeps only in-frame clonotypes and omits some of them. The sample has around 88,000 clones; around 85% are singletons. Material: peripheral blood. Source of these receptors: a woman aged 80 or older with acute or convalescent COVID-19.

This chain links TRBV5-1 with TRBJ1-6; tentatively, D is TRBD1 (5 bases). This CDR3 contains 15 residues. Trimming removed 0 bases from V and 5 bases from J, with 9 bases in between. The germline V gene has CDR1 SGHRS and CDR2 YFSETQ. Here the CDR3 reads CASSLEGYNNSPLHF. In DNA form, the CDR3 reads TGCGCCAGCAGCTTGGAGGGGTACAATAATTCACCCCTCCACTTT.

This chain's CDR3 is CASSFGRAGNTIYF. DNA for the CDR3: TGTGCCAGCAGTTTCGGCAGGGCTGGAAACACCATATATTTT. The chain employs TRBV27 and TRBJ1-3; a weak D match, TRBD1 (5 bases). This CDR3 has 14 residues. The germline CDR1 and CDR2 sequences are MNHEY and SMNVEV (reference sequence). V was clipped by 3 bases and J by 2 bases, with 8 bases between them.

The chain carries TRBV7-2 and TRBJ2-4; TRBD1 matches at 9 bases. Germline assignment: CDR1 SGHTA and CDR2 FQGNSA. The CDR3 is made up of 15 amino acids. Germline trimming cut 1 base from V and 15 bases from J; bases unmatched to any gene: 13. CDR3 region: CASSLVLLQGAPGYF. The CDR3 nucleotides read TGTGCCAGCAGCTTAGTCCTATTACAGGGGGCACCGGGGTACTTC.

The chain recombines TRBV11-2 with TRBJ2-5; TRBD2 might be the D (5 bases). The CDR3 sequence is 14 residues long. The germline gives CDR1 SGHAT, CDR2 FQNNGV. The V gene lost 5 bases and the J gene lost 1 base, with 11 bases spanning the gap. In nucleotides, the CDR3 is TGTGCCAGCAGCCTAGGAGGAGCCCAAGAGACCCAGTACTTC. Encoded protein: CASSLGGAQETQYF.

This sequence joins TRBV19 and TRBJ1-5; D is unresolved. The germline V and J ends were trimmed by 7 bases and 5 bases, with 15 bases remaining between them. The CDR3 covers 14 residues. Germline V gene sequence: CDR1 LNHDA, CDR2 SQIVND (reference sequence). The CDR3 region is CASTQGGSYQPQHF. Here the CDR3 DNA reads TGTGCCAGTACCCAAGGAGGGTCATATCAGCCCCAGCATTTT.

The chain couples TRBV6-2 or TRBV6-3 to TRBJ2-3; 8 bases are a match to TRBD2. The V gene end was trimmed by 2 bases and the J gene end by 7 bases; junction bases not matched to a gene: 11. This CDR3 comprises 16 residues. Germline CDR1 is MNHEY and CDR2 is SVGEGT. This chain's CDR3 is CASSYPAGAPTNTQYF. In nucleotides, the CDR3 is TGTGCCAGCAGTTACCCAGCGGGGGCACCCACGAATACGCAGTATTTT.

CDR3 nucleotides: TGTGCCAGCAGTTATCAGGGAGGAAGAAACATTCAGTACTTC. Amino acids: CASSYQGGRNIQYF. V and J are TRBV6-5 and TRBJ2-4; possible D gene TRBD2, 6 bases. The V and J ends lost 3 bases and 6 bases respectively, with 12 bases between them. Germline assignment: CDR1 MNHEY and CDR2 SVGAGI. This CDR3 has 14 amino acids.

This CDR3 reads CASSSRTAAGTDTQYF. In DNA, the CDR3 is TGCGCCAGCAGCTCAAGGACTGCTGCGGGCACAGATACGCAGTATTTT. The chain links TRBV5-1 to TRBJ2-3, with a weak D call TRBD2 (5 bases). Germline CDR1 reads SGHRS; CDR2 reads YFSETQ. Deletions cut 3 bases from V and 1 base from J, with 15 bases between. This CDR3 is built from 16 residues.

For this clone: A much bigger clone sits one base away, suggesting this may be a read error. The chain employs TRBV5-5 and TRBJ1-1; TRBD1 matches at 7 bases. The CDR3 is 14 residues long. J gave up 0 bases and V 3 bases, and 2 bases lay outside the gene matches. The germline V gene has CDR1 SGHKS and CDR2 YYEKEE (reference sequence). As DNA, the CDR3 is TGTGCCAGCAGCTCCGGACAGGTGAACACTGAAGCTTTCTTT. Translation: CASSSGQVNTEAFF.

This clone appeared once. J is TRBJ1-5 and V is TRBV10-2; D is undetermined. Trimming shortened V by 0 bases and J by 8 bases, and 14 bases separated the two germline ends. This CDR3 has 15 residues. CDR1 and CDR2 from the germline V gene are WSHSY and SAAADI. The CDR3 sequence: CASSESNVPLKPQHF. DNA for the CDR3: TGCGCCAGCAGTGAGTCTAATGTGCCCCTAAAGCCCCAGCATTTT.

The count of this clone is one. The V call is TRBV10-1, the J call TRBJ2-2; TRBD1 agrees at 8 bases. Trimming took 5 bases from V and 5 from J; bases not matched to a gene: 4. In germline, CDR1 is WNHNN, CDR2 SYGVQD (reference sequence). CDR3 length: 14 amino acids. CDR3 in amino acids: CASSTRQGTGELFF. CDR3 DNA: TGCGCCAGCAGTACCCGACAGGGGACCGGGGAGCTGTTTTTT.

The chain has TRBV5-1 and TRBJ2-5, with TRBD2 as a possible D gene (5 bases). V lost 4 bases and J lost 3, with 10 bases in between. CDR3 size: 13 residues. The germline V gene has CDR1 SGHRS and CDR2 YFSETQ. CDR3 sequence reads: CASSSGPKETQYF. CDR3 coding DNA: TGCGCCAGCAGCAGCGGCCCAAAAGAGACCCAGTACTTC.

This sequence joins TRBV4-3 and TRBJ1-5; possibly TRBD1 for D (6 bases). Looked up from germline, CDR1 is LGHNA and CDR2 is YSLEER. V shed 3 bases and J shed 5 bases, with 14 bases lying between them. The CDR3 runs 15 residues. CDR3 bases: TGCGCCAGCAGCCAGGCTACAGGGTTCGATCAGCCCCAGCATTTT. Amino acid sequence: CASSQATGFDQPQHF.

This chain joins TRBV7-2 and TRBJ1-1; D is possibly TRBD1 (6 bases). The CDR3 length is 13 residues. Germline CDR1 SGHTA, CDR2 FQGNSA. Trimming cost V 7 bases and J 4 bases, with 13 bases left between them. The CDR3 DNA sequence: TGTGCCAGCACCGGGACATGGGGCACTGAAGCTTTCTTT. This sequence encodes CASTGTWGTEAFF. Filled out from reference TRBV7-2 and TRBJ1-1, the complete variable domain reads GAGVSQSPSNKVTEKGKDVELRCDPISGHTALYWYRQSLGQGLEFLIYFQGNSAPDKSGLPSDRFSAERTGGSVSTLTIQRTQQEDSAVYLCASTGTWGTEAFFGQGTRLTVV.

The rearrangement links TRBV19 to TRBJ2-3, with D possibly being TRBD2 (6 bases). Deletions cut 5 bases from V and 6 bases from J, with 12 bases between. CDR1 is LNHDA, CDR2 SQIVND, per germline (reference sequence). The CDR3 runs 13 residues. CDR3 coding DNA: TGTGCCAGTAGTGCAGGGACTTCCGATACGCAGTATTTT. Its protein product is CASSAGTSDTQYF.

The gene calls are TRBV10-3 and TRBJ2-1; 11 positions match TRBD2. Germline V gives CDR1 ENHRY, CDR2 SYGVKD. Germline trimming cut 5 bases from V and 0 bases from J; bases unmatched to any gene: 3. The CDR3 loop spans 16 amino acids. CDR3 DNA sequence: TGTGCCATCAGTCGGACTAGCGGGCACTCCTACAATGAGCAGTTCTTC. Protein sequence: CAISRTSGHSYNEQFF.

This clone was seen once. DNA for the CDR3: TGTGCCAGTCCCCCGCCCCGGGGCGGGGGACCCACCGGGGAGCTGTTTTTT. Its translation is CASPPPRGGGPTGELFF. This chain joins TRBV19 and TRBJ2-2; 7 positions agree with TRBD2. J was trimmed by 4 bases and V by 8 bases; bases with no gene match: 16. The CDR3 extends over 17 amino acids. CDR1 and CDR2 from the germline V gene are LNHDA and SQIVND (reference sequence).

The rearrangement uses TRBV7-3 and TRBJ1-2; D is ambiguous. The CDR3 is 14 residues long. V lost 5 bases and J 8 bases, leaving 18 bases between the germline ends. Germline CDR1 is SGHTA and CDR2 is FQGTGA. CDR3 in amino acids: CASSRSPTEKGYTF. DNA for the CDR3: TGTGCCAGCAGCCGATCGCCTACCGAGAAGGGCTACACCTTC.

V is TRBV18 and J is TRBJ1-5; 7 bases align to TRBD1. Germline trimming cut 4 bases from V and 0 bases from J; bases unmatched to any gene: 6. Germline loops: CDR1 KGHSH, CDR2 LQKENI. This CDR3 is built from 16 residues. DNA for the CDR3: TGTGCCAGCTCACAAGGGACAGCAGATAGCAATCAGCCCCAGCATTTT. Amino acids: CASSQGTADSNQPQHF.

The rearrangement joins TRBV9 to TRBJ1-6; no firm D call. The CDR3 has 16 residues. The germline V and J ends were trimmed by 4 bases and 0 bases, with 11 bases remaining between them. Germline CDR1 is SGDLS and CDR2 is YYNGEE. The chain's CDR3 is CASSPGRGSYNSPLHF. The CDR3 DNA reads TGTGCCAGCAGCCCGGGAAGAGGCTCCTATAATTCACCCCTCCACTTT.

This rearrangement joins TRBV2 to TRBJ1-2; no firm D call. CDR3 size: 14 residues. Germline-derived CDR1 and CDR2 are SNHLY and FYNNEI. V was pared by 0 bases and J by 7 bases, with 12 bases between. The DNA of the CDR3 is TGTGCCAGCAGTGAAGCGGAGGGTAGCTTTGGCTACACCTTC. Translation gives CASSEAEGSFGYTF.

The chain recombines TRBV2 with TRBJ1-2, with TRBD1 matching over 12 bases. V was pared by 8 bases and J by 7 bases, with 14 bases of the junction left unmatched. The CDR3 loop spans 16 amino acids. Germline lookup yields CDR1 SNHLY and CDR2 FYNNEI. The CDR3 coding sequence is TGTGCCAGCTCCGGGACAGGGGGCGCCGGAGTATCTGGCTACACCTTC. It yields the protein CASSGTGGAGVSGYTF. Based on the CDR3 plus reference TRBV2 and TRBJ1-2, the full variable domain is EPEVTQTPSHQVTQMGQEVILRCVPISNHLYFYWYRQILGQKVEFLVSFYNNEISEKSEIFDDQFSVERPDGSNFTLKIRSTKLEDSAMYFCASSGTGGAGVSGYTFGSGTRLTVV.